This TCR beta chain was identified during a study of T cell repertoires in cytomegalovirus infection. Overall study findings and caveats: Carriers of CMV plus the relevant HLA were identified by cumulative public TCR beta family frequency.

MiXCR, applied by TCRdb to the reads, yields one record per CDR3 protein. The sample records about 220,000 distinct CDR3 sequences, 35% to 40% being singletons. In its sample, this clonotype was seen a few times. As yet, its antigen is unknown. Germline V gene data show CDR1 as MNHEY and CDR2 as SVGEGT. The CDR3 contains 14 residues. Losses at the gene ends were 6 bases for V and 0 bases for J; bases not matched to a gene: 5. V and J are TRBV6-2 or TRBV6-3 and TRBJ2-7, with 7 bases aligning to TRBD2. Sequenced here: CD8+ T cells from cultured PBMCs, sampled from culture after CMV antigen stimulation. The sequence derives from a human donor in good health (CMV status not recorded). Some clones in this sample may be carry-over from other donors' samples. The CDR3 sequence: CASRGLGRSYEQYF. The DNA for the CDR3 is TGTGCCAGCAGAGGACTAGGACGCTCCTACGAGCAGTACTTC.